The 22 T cell receptor beta chains presented below share a single source sample, sequenced in a study of T cell responses to AZD1222 COVID-19 vaccine. Clones were sequenced by immunoSEQ multiplex PCR, and TCRdb holds only the in-frame ones, with some missing. The sample includes some 160,000 clones, about 92% seen only once; the top ten take approximately 0.97%. This specimen was peripheral blood, taken on day 0 of AZD1222 vaccination. Receptor source: an adult in good health.

The V and J genes are TRBV28 and TRBJ2-7, with D perhaps matching TRBD1 (6 bases). V shed 6 bases and J shed 8 bases, with 26 bases lying between them. The CDR3 is made up of 16 amino acids. CDR1 is MDHEN and CDR2 is SYDVKM in the germline V gene. CDR3 sequence: CASRLRTALPTTQQYF. The CDR3 nucleotides are TGTGCCAGCAGGTTGAGGACAGCGCTCCCCACTACGCAGCAGTACTTC.

This chain uses TRBV7-2 with TRBJ2-7; no clear D. CDR1 SGHTA and CDR2 FQGNSA come from the germline V gene. V lost 4 bases to trimming and J lost 3 bases, with 10 bases between them. The CDR3 spans 13 residues. The CDR3 DNA follows: TGTGCCAGCAGCTCCTTGGGCGGCTACGAGCAGTACTTC. Amino acid sequence: CASSSLGGYEQYF.

The V call is TRBV5-1, the J call TRBJ2-6, with 11 positions matching TRBD1. Germline V gives CDR1 SGHRS, CDR2 YFSETQ. The V segment lost 2 bases and the J segment 2 bases; nucleotides outside the gene matches: 3. This CDR3 has 17 amino acids. The CDR3 loop is CASSFRDRGAGANVLTF. CDR3 bases: TGCGCCAGCAGCTTCCGGGACAGGGGGGCTGGGGCCAACGTCCTGACTTTC.

The count of this clone is one. The chain employs TRBV19 and TRBJ1-2, with D unresolved. Per the germline V gene, CDR1 is LNHDA and CDR2 is SQIVND (reference sequence). This CDR3 has 13 residues. Trimming shortened V by 6 bases and J by 3 bases, and 11 bases separated the two germline ends. CDR3 loop: CASRNGNYYGYTF. In nucleotides, the CDR3 is TGTGCCAGTAGGAACGGGAATTACTATGGCTACACCTTC.

The chain carries TRBV4-3 and TRBJ2-2; D gene ambiguous. The CDR3 contains 16 residues. Trimming left V 0 bases short and J 0 bases short, with 8 bases between. Germline V gene data show CDR1 as LGHNA and CDR2 as YSLEER. The CDR3 sequence: CASSQEGPSNTGELFF. As DNA, the CDR3 is TGCGCCAGCAGCCAAGAAGGTCCATCGAACACCGGGGAGCTGTTTTTT.

The rearrangement uses TRBV18 and TRBJ2-3; D possibly corresponds to TRBD2 (6 bases). Germline CDR1 KGHSH, CDR2 LQKENI. The CDR3 consists of 13 residues. Trimming pared 6 bases from V and 2 bases from J, leaving 9 bases between. CDR3 amino acids: CASSRDFTDTQYF. As DNA, the CDR3 is TGTGCCAGCTCCCGGGACTTCACAGATACGCAGTATTTT.

This clone came up once. The rearrangement uses TRBV11-3 and TRBJ2-7, with unresolved D. Trimming stripped 1 base from V and 7 bases from J, with 11 bases between. There are 13 residues in the CDR3. From germline, CDR1 is SGHNT and CDR2 YENEEA. The CDR3 bases are TGTGCCAGCAGCTTAGGTCTTCTCCCGGAGCAGTACTTC. Residues: CASSLGLLPEQYF.

The gene calls are TRBV2 and TRBJ1-5; D remains ambiguous. Per the germline V gene, CDR1 is SNHLY and CDR2 is FYNNEI. The CDR3 extends over 13 amino acids. Trimming left V 3 bases short and J 6 bases short, with 9 bases between. The CDR3 bases are TGTGCCAGCAGTGACCAGATACCTCAGCCCCAGCATTTT. Protein product: CASSDQIPQPQHF.

In its sample, this clone was seen a few times. This chain's CDR3 is CASSSPARNRQYF. The CDR3, as DNA: TGTGCCAGCAGCAGCCCCGCGAGGAATAGGCAGTACTTC. The chain recombines TRBV13 with TRBJ2-7; D remains ambiguous. This CDR3 is 13 amino acids long. The V and J ends lost 5 bases and 9 bases respectively, with 17 bases between them. Germline lookup yields CDR1 PRHDT and CDR2 FYEKMQ (reference sequence).

This clone was recorded only once. The genes are TRBV12-3 or TRBV12-4 and TRBJ1-1; D is undetermined. Trimming removed 6 bases from V and 7 bases from J, with 9 bases in between. The CDR3 length is 11 residues. The CDR3 coding sequence is TGTGCCAGCAGGGCGGCAGTTGAAGCTTTCTTT. Its protein is CASRAAVEAFF.

The genes are TRBV6-4 and TRBJ1-5; D not certain. The CDR3 runs to 12 residues. The germline V gene has CDR1 MRHNA and CDR2 SNTAGT. V was cut by 6 bases and J by 7 bases, with 10 bases left in between. For the CDR3, the DNA is TGTGCCAGCAGGCCCCAAGGACAGCCCCAGCATTTT. It encodes CASRPQGQPQHF.

The chain has TRBV15 and TRBJ2-1; weak D call: TRBD2 (5 bases). Trimming left V 1 base short and J 4 bases short, with 11 bases between. CDR1 and CDR2 (germline): LNHNV, YYDKDF (reference sequence). The CDR3 totals 15 residues. The CDR3 bases are TGTGCCACCAGCAGAGTTCTCGGGAAGTACAATGAGCAGTTCTTC. Amino acid sequence: CATSRVLGKYNEQFF.

This clone was detected a few times. The chain couples TRBV19 to TRBJ2-1; TRBD2 matches at 8 bases. Germline lookup yields CDR1 LNHDA and CDR2 SQIVND (reference sequence). V lost 3 bases and J lost 0; bases outside the gene matches: 10. The CDR3 is 18 residues long. The CDR3 sequence is CASSIYASGPSSYNEQFF. The DNA for the CDR3 is TGTGCCAGTAGTATTTATGCTAGCGGGCCCAGCTCCTACAATGAGCAGTTCTTC. The whole variable domain, remainder taken from reference TRBV19 and TRBJ2-1, is DGGITQSPKYLFRKEGQNVTLSCEQNLNHDAMYWYRQDPGQGLRLIYYSQIVNDFQKGDIAEGYSVSREKKESFPLTVTSAQKNPTAFYLCASSIYASGPSSYNEQFFGPGTRLTVL.

J is TRBJ1-1 and V is TRBV7-9; D gene ambiguous. Looked up from germline, CDR1 is SEHNR and CDR2 is FQNEAQ (reference sequence). This CDR3 comprises 10 residues. V lost 8 bases to trimming and J lost 5 bases, with 6 bases between them. The CDR3 bases are TGTGCCAGCGGACTAACTGAAGCTTTCTTT. Translated, it gives CASGLTEAFF. The full variable domain, rest sourced from reference TRBV7-9 and TRBJ1-1, is DTGVSQNPRHKITKRGQNVTFRCDPISEHNRLYWYRQTLGQGPEFLTYFQNEAQLEKSRLLSDRFSAERPKGSFSTLEIQRTEQGDSAMYLCASGLTEAFFGQGTRLTVV.

The chain joins TRBV5-1 to TRBJ1-1; 8 bases match TRBD1. With V trimmed by 1 base and J by 4 bases, 6 bases remained unmatched. The CDR3 consists of 15 residues. Germline CDR1 is SGHRS and CDR2 is YFSETQ. Here the CDR3 DNA reads TGCGCCAGCAGCTTGCAGGGCCAGGGGGCCACTGAAGCTTTCTTT. Its protein is CASSLQGQGATEAFF.

V and J are TRBV5-1 and TRBJ2-3; 8 nucleotides line up with TRBD2. V trimming: 2 bases; J trimming: 1 base; junction bases outside the gene matches: 12. The CDR3 length is 18 residues. Looked up from germline, CDR1 is SGHRS and CDR2 is YFSETQ. The DNA of the CDR3 is TGCGCCAGCAGCTTAAACGGGGGAGCGGGGGTTCGCACAGATACGCAGTATTTT. This codes for CASSLNGGAGVRTDTQYF. The whole variable domain, filled in from reference TRBV5-1 and TRBJ2-3, reads KAGVTQTPRYLIKTRGQQVTLSCSPISGHRSVSWYQQTPGQGLQFLFEYFSETQRNKGNFPGRFSGRQFSNSRSEMNVSTLELGDSALYLCASSLNGGAGVRTDTQYFGPGTRLTVL.

The genes are TRBV11-2 and TRBJ2-3; no reliable D call. Trimming removed 1 base at V and 6 bases at J, with 11 bases between. This CDR3 comprises 14 residues. Germline CDR1 reads SGHAT; CDR2 reads FQNNGV. CDR3 sequence reads: CASSLVGPGDTQYF. Here the CDR3 DNA reads TGTGCCAGCAGCTTAGTAGGACCGGGCGATACGCAGTATTTT.

This clone occurred a few times. As DNA, the CDR3 is TGTGCCAGCAGCCCCCGACAGTTCACTGGGGCCAACGTCCTGACTTTC. This codes for CASSPRQFTGANVLTF. The chain joins TRBV7-9 to TRBJ2-6; a possible D gene is TRBD1 (5 bases). Looked up from germline, CDR1 is SEHNR and CDR2 is FQNEAQ (reference sequence). The length of the CDR3 is 16 residues. V lost 5 bases, J lost 2 bases, and 13 bases lay in between. The full variable domain, rest sourced from reference TRBV7-9 and TRBJ2-6, is DTGVSQNPRHKITKRGQNVTFRCDPISEHNRLYWYRQTLGQGPEFLTYFQNEAQLEKSRLLSDRFSAERPKGSFSTLEIQRTEQGDSAMYLCASSPRQFTGANVLTFGAGSRLTVL.

The V gene is TRBV10-1, the J gene TRBJ1-6; D perhaps matches TRBD1 (5 bases). In germline, CDR1 is WNHNN, CDR2 SYGVQD (reference sequence). V lost 4 bases, J lost 7 bases, and 11 bases lay in between. The CDR3 covers 14 residues. CDR3 loop: CASSAGTVNSPLHF. In nucleotides, the CDR3 is TGCGCCAGCAGTGCCGGGACGGTGAATTCACCCCTCCACTTT.

This clone appeared once. This chain links TRBV2 with TRBJ1-1; tentative D call: TRBD1 (6 bases). V gave up 6 bases and J gave up 2 bases, with 10 bases separating them. Germline V gene lookup returns CDR1 SNHLY and CDR2 FYNNEI. The CDR3 runs to 13 residues. In nucleotides, the CDR3 is TGTGCCAGCAGCCCGGACAGTAACACTGAAGCTTTCTTT. Its translation: CASSPDSNTEAFF.

V and J are TRBV5-1 and TRBJ2-7, with no clear D. Trimming left V 0 bases short and J 3 bases short, with 4 bases between. CDR3 size: 12 residues. Germline V lookup: CDR1 SGHRS, CDR2 YFSETQ. The CDR3 DNA follows: TGCGCCAGCAGCTTGGACGGCTACGAGCAGTACTTC. Translated, it gives CASSLDGYEQYF.

This clone was seen once. The chain combines TRBV4-1 with TRBJ1-6; D unresolved. Germline V CDR1 and CDR2: MGHRA, YSYEKL. The CDR3 loop spans 16 amino acids. The V end was cut by 2 bases, the J end by 0 bases, with 8 bases between. The DNA of the CDR3 is TGCGCCAGCAGCCAACTTGGGAGCTCCTATAATTCACCCCTCCACTTT. Amino acid sequence: CASSQLGSSYNSPLHF.